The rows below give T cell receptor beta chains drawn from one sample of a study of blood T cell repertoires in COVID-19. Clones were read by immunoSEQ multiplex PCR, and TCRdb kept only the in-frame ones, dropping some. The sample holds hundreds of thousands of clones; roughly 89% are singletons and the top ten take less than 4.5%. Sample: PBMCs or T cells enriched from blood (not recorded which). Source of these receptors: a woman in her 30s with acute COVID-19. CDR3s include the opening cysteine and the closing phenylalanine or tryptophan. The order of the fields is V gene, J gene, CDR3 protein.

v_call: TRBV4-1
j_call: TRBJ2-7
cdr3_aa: CASSHRGGADYEQYF

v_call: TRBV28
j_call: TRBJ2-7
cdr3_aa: CASIPPTPRQSRTYEQYF

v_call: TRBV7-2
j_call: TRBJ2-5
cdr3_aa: CASSSRGSGQETQYF

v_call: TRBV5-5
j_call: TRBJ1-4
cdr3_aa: CASSTTQGKLFF

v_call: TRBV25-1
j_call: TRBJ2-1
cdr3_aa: CASSEYWGTDNEQFF

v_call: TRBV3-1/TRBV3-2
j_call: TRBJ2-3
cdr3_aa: CASSQDGRGTDTQYF

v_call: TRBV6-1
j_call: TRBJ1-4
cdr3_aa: CASSEVTENEKLFF

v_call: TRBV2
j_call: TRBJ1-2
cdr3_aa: CASSGQGVGKNGYTF

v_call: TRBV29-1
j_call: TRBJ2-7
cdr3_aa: CSGAGTDHYEQYF

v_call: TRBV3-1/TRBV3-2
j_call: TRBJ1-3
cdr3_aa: CASSQETGGIPGPGNTIYF

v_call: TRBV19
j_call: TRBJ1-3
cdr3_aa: CASSITDNSGNTIYF

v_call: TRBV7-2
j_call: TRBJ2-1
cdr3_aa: CASSRDWAEQFF

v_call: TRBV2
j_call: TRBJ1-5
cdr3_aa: CASRRTGDNQPQHF

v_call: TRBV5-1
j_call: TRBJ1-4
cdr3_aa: CASTGGGEKLFF

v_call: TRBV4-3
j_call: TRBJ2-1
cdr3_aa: CASSQDRYDGLGNEQFF

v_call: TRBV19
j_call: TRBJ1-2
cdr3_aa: CASIGGGADYGYTF

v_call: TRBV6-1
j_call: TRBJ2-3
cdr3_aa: CASSESSGGITSTDTQYF

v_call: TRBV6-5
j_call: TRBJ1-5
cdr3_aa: CASTPGRDQPQHF

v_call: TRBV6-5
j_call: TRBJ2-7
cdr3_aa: CASNRDRETYEQYF

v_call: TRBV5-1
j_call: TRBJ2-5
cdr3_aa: CASSAHRAPYQETQYF

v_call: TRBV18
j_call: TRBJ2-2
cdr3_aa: CASSQDRNTGELFF

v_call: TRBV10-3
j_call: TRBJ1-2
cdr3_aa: CAISPDTYGYTF

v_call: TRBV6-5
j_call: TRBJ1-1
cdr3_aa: CASSYDRGLNTEAFF

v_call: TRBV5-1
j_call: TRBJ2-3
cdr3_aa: CASSSGLINTDTQYF

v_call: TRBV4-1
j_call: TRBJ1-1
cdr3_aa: CASSQERVKQVGAFF

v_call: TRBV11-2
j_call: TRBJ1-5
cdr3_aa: CASSLTGSNQPQHF

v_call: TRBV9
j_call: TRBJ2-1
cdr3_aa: CASSVATRSVAGHEQFF

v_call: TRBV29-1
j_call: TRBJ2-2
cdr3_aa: CSVVGGGGALNTGELFF